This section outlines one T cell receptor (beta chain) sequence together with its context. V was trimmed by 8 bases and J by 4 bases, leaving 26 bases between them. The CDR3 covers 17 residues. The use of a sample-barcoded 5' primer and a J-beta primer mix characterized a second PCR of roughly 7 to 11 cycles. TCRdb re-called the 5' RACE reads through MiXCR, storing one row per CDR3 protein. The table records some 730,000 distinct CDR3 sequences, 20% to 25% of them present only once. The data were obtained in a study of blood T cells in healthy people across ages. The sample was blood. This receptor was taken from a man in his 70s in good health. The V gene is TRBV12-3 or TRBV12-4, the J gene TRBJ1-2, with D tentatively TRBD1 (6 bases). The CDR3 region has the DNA TGTGCCAGCTCCACTACTGACAGGATTCGGCGATTCTATGGCTACACCTTC. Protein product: CASSTTDRIRRFYGYTF.